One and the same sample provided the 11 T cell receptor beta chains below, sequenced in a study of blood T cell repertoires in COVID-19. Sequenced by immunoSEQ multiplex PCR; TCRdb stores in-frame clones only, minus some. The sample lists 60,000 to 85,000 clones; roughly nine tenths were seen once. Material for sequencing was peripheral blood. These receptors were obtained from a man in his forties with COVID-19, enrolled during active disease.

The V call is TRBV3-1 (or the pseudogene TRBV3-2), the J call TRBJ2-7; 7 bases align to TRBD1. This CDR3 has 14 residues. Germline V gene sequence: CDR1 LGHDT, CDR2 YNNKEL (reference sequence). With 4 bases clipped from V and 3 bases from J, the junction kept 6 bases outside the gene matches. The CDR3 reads CASSRGAGGYEQYF. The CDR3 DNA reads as TGTGCCAGCAGCCGAGGTGCAGGGGGCTACGAGCAGTACTTC.

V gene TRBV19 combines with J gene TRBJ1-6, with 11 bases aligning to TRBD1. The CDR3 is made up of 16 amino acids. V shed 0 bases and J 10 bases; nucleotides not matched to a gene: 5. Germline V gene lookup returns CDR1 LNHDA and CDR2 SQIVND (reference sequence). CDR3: CASSIDQGQGVSPLHF. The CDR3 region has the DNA TGTGCCAGTAGTATAGATCAGGGACAGGGGGTCTCACCCCTCCACTTT.

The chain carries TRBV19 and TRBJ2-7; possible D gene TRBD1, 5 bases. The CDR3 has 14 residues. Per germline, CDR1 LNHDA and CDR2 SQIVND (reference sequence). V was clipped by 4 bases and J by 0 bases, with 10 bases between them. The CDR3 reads CASSSREASYEQYF. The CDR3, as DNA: TGTGCCAGTAGTAGCAGGGAAGCCTCCTACGAGCAGTACTTC. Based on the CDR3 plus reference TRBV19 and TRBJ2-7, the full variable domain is DGGITQSPKYLFRKEGQNVTLSCEQNLNHDAMYWYRQDPGQGLRLIYYSQIVNDFQKGDIAEGYSVSREKKESFPLTVTSAQKNPTAFYLCASSSREASYEQYFGPGTRLTVT.

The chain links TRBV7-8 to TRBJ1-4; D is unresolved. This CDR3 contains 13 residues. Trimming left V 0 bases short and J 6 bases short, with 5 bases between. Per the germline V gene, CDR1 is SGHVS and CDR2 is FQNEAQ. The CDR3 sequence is CASSLALYEKLFF. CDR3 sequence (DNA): TGTGCCAGCAGCTTAGCCCTATATGAAAAACTGTTTTTT.

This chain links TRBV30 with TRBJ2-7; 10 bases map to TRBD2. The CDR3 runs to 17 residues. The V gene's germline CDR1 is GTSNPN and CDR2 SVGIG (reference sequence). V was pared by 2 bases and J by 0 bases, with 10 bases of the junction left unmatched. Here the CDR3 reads CAWSKASGSLFSYEQYF. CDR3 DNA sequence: TGTGCCTGGAGTAAGGCTAGCGGGAGTCTTTTCTCCTACGAGCAGTACTTC.

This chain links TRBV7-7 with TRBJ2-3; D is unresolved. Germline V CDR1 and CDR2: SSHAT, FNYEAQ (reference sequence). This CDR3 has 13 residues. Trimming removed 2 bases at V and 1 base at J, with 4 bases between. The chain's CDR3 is CASSLTGTDTQYF. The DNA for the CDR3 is TGTGCCAGCAGCTTAACAGGCACAGATACGCAGTATTTT. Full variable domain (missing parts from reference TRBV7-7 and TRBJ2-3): GAGVSQSPRYKVTKRGQDVTLRCDPISSHATLYWYQQALGQGPEFLTYFNYEAQPDKSGLPSDRFSAERPEGSISTLTIQRTEQRDSAMYRCASSLTGTDTQYFGPGTRLTVL.

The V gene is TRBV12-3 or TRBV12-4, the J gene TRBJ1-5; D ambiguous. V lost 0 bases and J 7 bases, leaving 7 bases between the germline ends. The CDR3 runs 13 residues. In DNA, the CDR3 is TGTGCCAGCAGTTTAGCGCTCCGGCAGCCCCAGCATTTT. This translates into CASSLALRQPQHF.

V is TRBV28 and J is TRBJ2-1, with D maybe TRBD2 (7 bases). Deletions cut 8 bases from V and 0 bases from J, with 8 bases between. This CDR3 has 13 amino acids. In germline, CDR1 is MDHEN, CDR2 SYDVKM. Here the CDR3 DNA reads TGTGCCAGCCGGGGGGCCTCCTACAATGAGCAGTTCTTC. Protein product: CASRGASYNEQFF.

The CDR3 DNA sequence: TGTGCCAGTAGTATAGGAGGGAATGGCTACACCTTC. It codes for CASSIGGNGYTF. V gene TRBV19 combines with J gene TRBJ1-2; D remains ambiguous. The CDR3 runs 12 residues. Trimming took 1 base from V and 6 from J, leaving 6 bases between them. Looked up from germline, CDR1 is LNHDA and CDR2 is SQIVND (reference sequence). Using reference TRBV19 and TRBJ1-2 for the parts outside the CDR3, the full variable domain is DGGITQSPKYLFRKEGQNVTLSCEQNLNHDAMYWYRQDPGQGLRLIYYSQIVNDFQKGDIAEGYSVSREKKESFPLTVTSAQKNPTAFYLCASSIGGNGYTFGSGTRLTVV.

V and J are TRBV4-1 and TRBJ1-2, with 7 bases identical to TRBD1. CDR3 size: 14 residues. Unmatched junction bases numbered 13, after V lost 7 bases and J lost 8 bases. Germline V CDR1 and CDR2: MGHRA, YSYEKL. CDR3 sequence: CASTWGHRGGGYTF. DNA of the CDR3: TGCGCCAGCACCTGGGGTCACAGGGGAGGAGGCTACACCTTC.

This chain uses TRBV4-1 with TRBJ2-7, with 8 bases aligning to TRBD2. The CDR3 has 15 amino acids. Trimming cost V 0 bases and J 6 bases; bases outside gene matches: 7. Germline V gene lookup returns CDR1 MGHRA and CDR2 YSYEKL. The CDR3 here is CASSQEAGGIGEQYF. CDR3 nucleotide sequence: TGCGCCAGCAGCCAAGAGGCGGGGGGAATCGGCGAGCAGTACTTC.